A selection of T cell receptor beta chains follows, all from one sample in a study of blood T cell repertoires in COVID-19. Measured with immunoSEQ multiplex PCR; TCRdb has only the in-frame clones, and not every one. The sample has about 140,000 clones; 75% to 90% are singletons. The sample taken for sequencing was peripheral blood. The receptor source for this set is a woman aged 80 or over with acute or convalescent COVID-19. Both conserved end residues are part of each CDR3. The order of the fields is V gene, J gene, clone size, D gene, CDR3 DNA, CDR3 protein. D genes are given only for firm matches. Clone size is not always given. Where it is, it says once, few, many or a class for expanded clones.

>TRBV5-1|TRBJ1-1|-|-
TGCGCCAGCAGCTTGGTTTGGGTGGGGGGTGAGACTGAAGCTTTCTTT
CASSLVWVGGETEAFF
>TRBV10-3|TRBJ2-1|-|-
TGTGCCATCAGTACTGGTAATGAGCAGTTCTTC
CAISTGNEQFF
>TRBV6-7|TRBJ2-3|-|-
TGTGCCAGCAGTGAAACTCTGCGAATTACCACAGATACGCAGTATTTT
CASSETLRITTDTQYF
>TRBV5-4|TRBJ2-3|-|TRBD1
TGTGCCAGCAGCTTGGGACAGGGTAACACAGATACGCAGTATTTT
CASSLGQGNTDTQYF
>TRBV30|TRBJ1-1|once|TRBD1
TGTGCCTGGAGTAAGGGGGCGGGCACTGAAGCTTTCTTT
CAWSKGAGTEAFF
>TRBV2|TRBJ2-7|-|-
TGTGCCAGCAGTGAGAGTGTGCGCGAGCAGTACTTC
CASSESVREQYF
>TRBV5-6|TRBJ1-6|-|-
TGTGCCAGCAGTTTCCGGTCACCCGCTTCACCCCTCCACTTT
CASSFRSPASPLHF
>TRBV28|TRBJ1-5|-|-
TGTGCCAGCAGTTCTACAGGGCTTGGGCCCCAGCATTTT
CASSSTGLGPQHF
>TRBV6-5|TRBJ1-2|-|TRBD1
TGTGCCAGCAGACGGACAGGGGGAGGCTACACCTTC
CASRRTGGGYTF
>TRBV6-5|TRBJ1-1|-|TRBD1
TGTGCCCCCACGGGACAGGGGATCTCTGAAGCTTTCTTT
CAPTGQGISEAFF
>TRBV9|TRBJ1-2|-|TRBD1
TGTGCCAGCAGCGGACGAGCCGGGACAGGGGGCAACTATGGCTACACCTTC
CASSGRAGTGGNYGYTF
>TRBV27|TRBJ2-1|few|-
TGTGCCAGCAGCTCAAATAGGCGGAGCTCCTACAATGAGCAGTTCTTC
CASSSNRRSSYNEQFF
>TRBV7-9|TRBJ2-1|once|TRBD2
TGTGCCAGCAGCTTAAAAGCGGGGGGGCCCAATGAGCAGTTCTTC
CASSLKAGGPNEQFF
>TRBV10-3|TRBJ1-4|-|-
TGTGCCATCAGTGTTCTCGGGGATGAAAAACTGTTTTTT
CAISVLGDEKLFF
>TRBV3-1/TRBV3-2|TRBJ2-1|-|-
TGTGCCAGCAGCCAATTGACGGGGGAGCAGTTCTTC
CASSQLTGEQFF
>TRBV28|TRBJ1-1|-|-
TGTGCCAGCAGTCTCCTCCGAGGCCCCGGGGGGAACACTGAAGCTTTCTTT
CASSLLRGPGGNTEAFF
>TRBV11-2|TRBJ2-7|-|TRBD1
TGTGCCAGCAGCCCGGACAGGGGTAGCTACGAGCAGTACTTC
CASSPDRGSYEQYF
>TRBV2|TRBJ1-1|-|-
TGTGCCAGCATTCCCAGACAGCGTGAGTCGCCAATTGTGAAAGCTTTCTTT
CASIPRQRESPIVKAFF
>TRBV5-1|TRBJ1-2|-|TRBD1
TGCGCCAGCAGCTTGACCGGTGACAGGGTGCATGGCTACACCTTC
CASSLTGDRVHGYTF
>TRBV4-2|TRBJ2-1|-|TRBD2
TGTGCCAGCAGCCCCACACTAGCGGGAGGCGTATCCTACAATGAGCAGTTCTTC
CASSPTLAGGVSYNEQFF
>TRBV28|TRBJ2-3|-|TRBD2
TGTGCCAGCAACCCCATTCTAGCGGGAGCGGCCGTTTCTGAGAGGGATACGCAGTATTTT
CASNPILAGAAVSERDTQYF
>TRBV25-1|TRBJ2-6|-|-
TGTGCCCCCCTGTACAATCCCGAAAACTCTGGGGCCAACGTCCTGACTTTC
CAPLYNPENSGANVLTF
>TRBV2|TRBJ2-3|few|TRBD2
TGTGCCAGCAGTGATACTAGCGGGGGGGCGGCAGATACGCAGTATTTT
CASSDTSGGAADTQYF
>TRBV24-1|TRBJ2-1|once|-
TGTGCCACCAGTGATCACAGACCCAATGAGCAGTTCTTC
CATSDHRPNEQFF
>TRBV6-2/TRBV6-3|TRBJ2-3|-|TRBD2
TGTGCCAGCAGACCTTCGGGACTAGCGGGGGATACGCAGTATTTT
CASRPSGLAGDTQYF
>TRBV5-1|TRBJ2-6|-|TRBD1
TGCGCCAGCAGCGTGGGACAGTCCTCTGGGGCCAACGTCCTGACTTTC
CASSVGQSSGANVLTF
>TRBV4-1|TRBJ1-2|few|-
TGCGCCAGCAGCCAAATCTCAGGCGGGGGAGGTGGCTACACCTTC
CASSQISGGGGGYTF
>TRBV9|TRBJ1-3|-|-
TGTGCCAGCAGCGCCCAGGGTTATAGGGCAGGAAACACCATATATTTT
CASSAQGYRAGNTIYF
>TRBV6-2/TRBV6-3|TRBJ2-7|-|-
TGTGCCAGCAGTTACGTGCTAGGCGGGGGCAGGTACGAGCAGTACTTC
CASSYVLGGGRYEQYF
>TRBV3-1/TRBV3-2|TRBJ2-7|-|TRBD2
TGTGCCAGCAGCCAGGAGGGGACTAGACCCTACGAGCAGTACTTC
CASSQEGTRPYEQYF
>TRBV6-4|TRBJ2-7|-|TRBD2
TGTGCCAGCAGCCGACGGACAGATCATAGCGGGAGGCAATCAACCTACGAGCAGTACTTC
CASSRRTDHSGRQSTYEQYF
>TRBV28|TRBJ1-4|-|TRBD1
TGTGCCAGCAGTTCAGATAAAACCGGGACAGGGAATGAAAAACTGTTTTTT
CASSSDKTGTGNEKLFF
>TRBV10-3|TRBJ1-1|few|-
TGTGCCATCAGTGAGTCGCCGGTGAACACTGAAGCTTTCTTT
CAISESPVNTEAFF
>TRBV27|TRBJ2-7|-|-
TGTGCCAGCAAAAAACAGGGCCCCTACGAGCAGTACTTC
CASKKQGPYEQYF
>TRBV18|TRBJ1-2|once|-
TGTGCCAGCTCACGGACCGACAGGTTGTATGGCTACACCTTC
CASSRTDRLYGYTF
>TRBV9|TRBJ2-5|-|TRBD1
TGTGCCAGCAGCGAGCCCCGAGACAGGGGAATGGGCGAGACCCAGTACTTC
CASSEPRDRGMGETQYF
>TRBV7-9|TRBJ1-3|-|-
TGTGCCAGCAGCTTGGGACATGGAAACACCATATATTTT
CASSLGHGNTIYF
>TRBV28|TRBJ1-1|-|-
TGTGCCAGCAGTTTCCTCTCGGTCTACTCTGAAGCTTTCTTT
CASSFLSVYSEAFF
>TRBV9|TRBJ1-4|-|TRBD1
TGTGCCAGCAGCCCAGGGACAGGGCCAACTAATGAAAAACTGTTTTTT
CASSPGTGPTNEKLFF
>TRBV27|TRBJ2-3|-|TRBD2
TGTGCCAGCAGCTTTCCCCCCGGGACTAGCAACAAGTATTTT
CASSFPPGTSNKYF
>TRBV5-1|TRBJ2-3|-|-
TGCGCCAGCAGCTTGGCTTCACTGAGCACAGATACGCAGTATTTT
CASSLASLSTDTQYF
>TRBV5-5|TRBJ2-7|-|-
TGTGCCAGCAGCAGCCGGGACAACTACGAGCAGTACTTC
CASSSRDNYEQYF
>TRBV5-1|TRBJ1-2|-|-
TGCGCCAGCAGCTTTTACAGGGACTATGGCTACACCTTC
CASSFYRDYGYTF
>TRBV30|TRBJ1-1|-|-
TGTGCCTGGAGTGTAGGACTGACTGAAGCTTTCTTT
CAWSVGLTEAFF
>TRBV4-1|TRBJ1-5|once|TRBD1
TGCGCCAGCAGCCAGGGTCCGGGACAGTTAAATCAGCCCCAGCATTTT
CASSQGPGQLNQPQHF
>TRBV30|TRBJ2-2|-|TRBD2
TGTGCCTGGAGTGGTGTAAGCGGGAGGGCCCCCGGGGAGCTGTTTTTT
CAWSGVSGRAPGELFF
>TRBV7-2|TRBJ1-5|-|-
TGTGCCAGCAGCTTAGGAGGGATGTTTAGCAATCAGCCCCAGCATTTT
CASSLGGMFSNQPQHF
>TRBV28|TRBJ2-1|-|TRBD2
TGTGCCAGCAGTTTACCGGGGGGGCCCTACAATGAGCAGTTCTTC
CASSLPGGPYNEQFF
>TRBV28|TRBJ1-5|-|TRBD1
TGTGCCAGCAGTCCCGGACAGGGCAATCAGCCCCAGCATTTT
CASSPGQGNQPQHF
>TRBV19|TRBJ2-1|once|TRBD2
TGTGCCAGTAGTAAGACTAGCGCCGCTCCCAATGAGCAGTTCTTC
CASSKTSAAPNEQFF
>TRBV5-8|TRBJ1-4|-|-
TGTGCCAGCAGCCATTCCGGACAGACTGCAACTAATGAAAAACTGTTTTTT
CASSHSGQTATNEKLFF
>TRBV6-5|TRBJ1-3|-|-
TGTGCCAGCAGTTCTCCGGGGGTCGGTGGAAACACCATATATTTT
CASSSPGVGGNTIYF
>TRBV19|TRBJ1-5|few|TRBD1
TGTGCCAGTAGTACCTACAGGGGTGGACAGCCCCAGCATTTT
CASSTYRGGQPQHF
>TRBV19|TRBJ2-1|-|-
TGTGCCAGTAGTATCGCGGACTCCACCTACAATGAGCAGTTCTTC
CASSIADSTYNEQFF
>TRBV28|TRBJ2-6|-|TRBD1
TGTGCCAGCAGGGCGGGACAGGTGACCTCTGGGGCCAACGTCCTGACTTTC
CASRAGQVTSGANVLTF
>TRBV6-5|TRBJ1-3|-|-
TGTGCCAGCTCCGCCGGGTACTACTCTGGAAACACCATATATTTT
CASSAGYYSGNTIYF
>TRBV18|TRBJ2-3|once|-
TGTGCCAGCTCGCTTCCCACACCGGATACGCAGTATTTT
CASSLPTPDTQYF
>TRBV6-2/TRBV6-3|TRBJ2-1|-|-
TGTGCCAGCAGTTACTCGAGATCCAGGACCTACAATGAGCAGTTCTTC
CASSYSRSRTYNEQFF
>TRBV5-1|TRBJ2-7|few|-
TGCGCCAGCAGCTGGGGGCCGAGCTCCTACGAGCAGTACTTC
CASSWGPSSYEQYF
>TRBV19|TRBJ2-3|-|-
TGTGCCAGTAGTAGGCAACACGGGGATACGCAGTATTTT
CASSRQHGDTQYF